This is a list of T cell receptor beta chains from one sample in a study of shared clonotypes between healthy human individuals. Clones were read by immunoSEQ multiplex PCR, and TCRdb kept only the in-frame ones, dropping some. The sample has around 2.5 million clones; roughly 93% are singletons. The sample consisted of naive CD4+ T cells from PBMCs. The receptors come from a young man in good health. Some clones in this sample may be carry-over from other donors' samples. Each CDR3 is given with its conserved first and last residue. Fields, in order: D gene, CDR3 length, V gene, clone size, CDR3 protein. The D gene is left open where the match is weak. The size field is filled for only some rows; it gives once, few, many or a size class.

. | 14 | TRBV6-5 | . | CASTLGQQFHEQFF
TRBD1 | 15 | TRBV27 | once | CASSNGQVLVSEQYF
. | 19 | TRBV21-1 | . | CASSLPPQGPQTPSHGYTF
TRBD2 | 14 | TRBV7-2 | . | CASSLAPSGYEQYF
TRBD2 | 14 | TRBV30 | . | CAWRETSGVETQYF
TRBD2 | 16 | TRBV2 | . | CASSERLAGGPGEQYF
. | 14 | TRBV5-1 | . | CASSLQGAGNTIYF
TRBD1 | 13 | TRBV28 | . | CATGTVSYNEQFF
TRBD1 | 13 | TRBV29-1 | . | CSVVGQGSEGYTF
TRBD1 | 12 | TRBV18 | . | CASSKDRDEQYF
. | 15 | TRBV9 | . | CASRKEGGGTDTQYF
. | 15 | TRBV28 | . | CASTPGGPGWDGYTF
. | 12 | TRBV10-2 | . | CASSDLGYEQYF
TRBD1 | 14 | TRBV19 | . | CASSIRTGYNEQFF
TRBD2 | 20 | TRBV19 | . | CASSMRLAGVRRLGTGELFF
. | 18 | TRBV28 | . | CASRLNTRPPGSSYEQYF
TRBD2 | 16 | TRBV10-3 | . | CAISVPSGTNTGELFF
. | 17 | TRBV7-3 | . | CASSLTSPPPSSYEQYF
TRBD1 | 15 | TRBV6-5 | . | CASSYGTGGTDTQYF
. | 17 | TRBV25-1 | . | CASSWATGGAWAYEQYF
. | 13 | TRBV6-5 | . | CASSQGRNYGYTF
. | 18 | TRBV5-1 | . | CASSLEGRTWDAGNTIYF
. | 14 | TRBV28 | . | CASSFAGTNNEQFF
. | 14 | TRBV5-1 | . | CASSSGLPQETQYF
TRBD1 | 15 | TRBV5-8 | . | CASSGRDRPPGEQYF
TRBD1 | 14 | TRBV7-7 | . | CASTGTGATGELFF
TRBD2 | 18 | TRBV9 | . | CASSVGLAGRFSYNEQFF
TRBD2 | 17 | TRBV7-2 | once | CASSSRLAGGERNEQFF
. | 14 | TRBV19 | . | CASSISGRGETQYF
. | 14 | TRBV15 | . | CATSRDYSNQPQHF
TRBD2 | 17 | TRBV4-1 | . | CASSRGLARTLYNEQFF
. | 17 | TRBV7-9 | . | CASSRLGIGQGNQPQHF